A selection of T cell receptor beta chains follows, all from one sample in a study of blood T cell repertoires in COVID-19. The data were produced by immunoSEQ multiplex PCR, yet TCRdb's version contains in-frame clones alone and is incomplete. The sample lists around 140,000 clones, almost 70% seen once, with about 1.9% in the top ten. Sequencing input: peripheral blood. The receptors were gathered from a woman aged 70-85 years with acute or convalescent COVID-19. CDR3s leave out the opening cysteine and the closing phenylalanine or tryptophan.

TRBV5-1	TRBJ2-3	ASNYGLGGTDTQY
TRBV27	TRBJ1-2	ASSPRTGPNYGYT
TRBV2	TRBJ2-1	ASRQGLEVDEQF
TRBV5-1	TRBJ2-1	ASSPLTSGAYNEQF
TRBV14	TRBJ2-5	ASSQIVFSGGVQETQY
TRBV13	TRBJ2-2	ASSRGAGNTGELF
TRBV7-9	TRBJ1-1	ASSSTNTEAF
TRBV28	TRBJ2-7	ASRPTSGSSYEQY
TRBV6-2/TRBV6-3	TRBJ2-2	ASSTNRGAGELF
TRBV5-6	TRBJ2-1	ASSLVGAPTNNEQF
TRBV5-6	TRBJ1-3	ASSFAGAGNTIY
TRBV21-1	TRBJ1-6	ASSKWWTRPTPYNSPLH
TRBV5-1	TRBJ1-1	ASSSGTQNTEAF
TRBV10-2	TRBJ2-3	ASSFSGRSDTQY
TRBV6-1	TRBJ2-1	ASSEGTSGVNEQF
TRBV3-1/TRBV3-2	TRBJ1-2	ASSQENSGVYGYT